This passage covers 4 T cell receptor beta chains from one sample sequenced in a study of shared clonotypes between healthy human individuals. TCRdb's copy holds only in-frame clones and misses some; the assay was immunoSEQ multiplex PCR. Of more than 2 million clones listed, under 97% are singletons. Material for sequencing was naive CD4+ T cells sorted from blood. Subset denoted: CD45RA+ positively selected. These receptor sequences come from a man aged 18 to 29 in good health.

CDR3 bases: TGCGCCAGCAGCAGCGGTGTAGGGGGCTCGGAGACCCAGTACTTC. It specifies CASSSGVGGSETQYF. This chain uses TRBV5-1 with TRBJ2-5; TRBD1 aligns across 7 bases. CDR3 length equals 15 residues. The V segment lost 4 bases and the J segment 5 bases; nucleotides outside the gene matches: 11. The V gene's germline CDR1 is SGHRS and CDR2 YFSETQ.

The sample holds one count of this clone. This chain connects TRBV6-5 to TRBJ1-3; D is undetermined. The V gene's germline CDR1 is MNHEY and CDR2 SVGAGI. This CDR3 is built from 13 residues. V lost 6 bases and J 3 bases, leaving 9 bases between the germline ends. The CDR3 DNA reads as TGTGCCAGCAGACAAGACCTTGGAAACACCATATATTTT. It yields the protein CASRQDLGNTIYF.

The genes are TRBV6-5 and TRBJ1-5; TRBD1 agrees at 10 bases. CDR3 length: 15 amino acids. Germline CDR1 and CDR2: MNHEY and SVGAGI. Trimming took 6 bases from V and 4 from J; bases not matched to a gene: 6. CDR3 region: CASRVGTGDNQPQHF. DNA for the CDR3: TGTGCCAGCAGGGTTGGGACAGGGGATAATCAGCCCCAGCATTTT.

The chain links TRBV6-1 to TRBJ2-7, with 7 positions matching TRBD2. V was pared by 7 bases and J by 0 bases, with 9 bases of the junction left unmatched. The CDR3 is made up of 15 amino acids. From germline, CDR1 is MNHNS and CDR2 SASEGT. CDR3 loop: CASNLRGGSSYEQYF. Here the CDR3 DNA reads TGTGCCAGCAATTTGCGGGGAGGGAGCTCCTACGAGCAGTACTTC.